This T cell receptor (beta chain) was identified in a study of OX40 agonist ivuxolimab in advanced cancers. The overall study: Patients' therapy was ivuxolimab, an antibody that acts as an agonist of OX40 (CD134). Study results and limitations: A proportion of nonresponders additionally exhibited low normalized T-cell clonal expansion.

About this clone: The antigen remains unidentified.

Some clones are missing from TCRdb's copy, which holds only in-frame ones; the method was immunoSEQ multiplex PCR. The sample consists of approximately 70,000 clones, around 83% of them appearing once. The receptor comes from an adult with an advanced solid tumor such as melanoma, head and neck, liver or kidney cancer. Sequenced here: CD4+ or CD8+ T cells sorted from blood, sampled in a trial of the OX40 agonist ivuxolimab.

Here the CDR3 reads CASSQGSGTGWAQYF. The CDR3 bases are TGCGCCAGCAGCCAAGGGTCCGGGACAGGGTGGGCGCAGTATTTT. The chain joins TRBV4-1 to TRBJ2-3; 9 bases are a match to TRBD1. In germline, CDR1 is MGHRA, CDR2 YSYEKL. This CDR3 is 15 amino acids long. V shed 1 base, J shed 10 bases, and the junction held 9 bases outside the gene matches.